The present T cell receptor (beta chain) was sequenced within a study of cytomegalovirus exposure and HLA in healthy donors. Study findings and constraints: With later analysis, a missense DCLRE1C variant became linked to TCR beta V- and J-gene trimming. A later analysis showed that HLA-associated TCR beta chains had undergone more clonal expansion than equally common others. DRB1 showed the most TCR associations and HLA-C the fewest in a later analysis, as rates varied by HLA locus.

Worth noting for this clone: Its target is unknown.

A multiplex PCR was run with 60 Vbeta primers and 13 Jbeta primers. The table came from immunoSEQ multiplex PCR; TCRdb's copy has only in-frame clones and leaves some out. The profile shows fewer than 150,000 clones, approximately 89% of them singletons. Sequenced material: PBMCs. The TCR comes from a woman in her twenties or thirties in good health and CMV-seropositive.

The DNA for the CDR3 is TGTGCCAGCAGTTTACCCTCCTGGAGGGTTGGTGAGAGGCAGCCCCAGCATTTT. It yields the protein CASSLPSWRVGERQPQHF. This sequence joins TRBV28 and TRBJ1-5; D is uncertain. The CDR3 is 18 residues long. Trimming pared 2 bases from V and 7 bases from J, leaving 24 bases between. From germline, CDR1 is MDHEN and CDR2 SYDVKM.